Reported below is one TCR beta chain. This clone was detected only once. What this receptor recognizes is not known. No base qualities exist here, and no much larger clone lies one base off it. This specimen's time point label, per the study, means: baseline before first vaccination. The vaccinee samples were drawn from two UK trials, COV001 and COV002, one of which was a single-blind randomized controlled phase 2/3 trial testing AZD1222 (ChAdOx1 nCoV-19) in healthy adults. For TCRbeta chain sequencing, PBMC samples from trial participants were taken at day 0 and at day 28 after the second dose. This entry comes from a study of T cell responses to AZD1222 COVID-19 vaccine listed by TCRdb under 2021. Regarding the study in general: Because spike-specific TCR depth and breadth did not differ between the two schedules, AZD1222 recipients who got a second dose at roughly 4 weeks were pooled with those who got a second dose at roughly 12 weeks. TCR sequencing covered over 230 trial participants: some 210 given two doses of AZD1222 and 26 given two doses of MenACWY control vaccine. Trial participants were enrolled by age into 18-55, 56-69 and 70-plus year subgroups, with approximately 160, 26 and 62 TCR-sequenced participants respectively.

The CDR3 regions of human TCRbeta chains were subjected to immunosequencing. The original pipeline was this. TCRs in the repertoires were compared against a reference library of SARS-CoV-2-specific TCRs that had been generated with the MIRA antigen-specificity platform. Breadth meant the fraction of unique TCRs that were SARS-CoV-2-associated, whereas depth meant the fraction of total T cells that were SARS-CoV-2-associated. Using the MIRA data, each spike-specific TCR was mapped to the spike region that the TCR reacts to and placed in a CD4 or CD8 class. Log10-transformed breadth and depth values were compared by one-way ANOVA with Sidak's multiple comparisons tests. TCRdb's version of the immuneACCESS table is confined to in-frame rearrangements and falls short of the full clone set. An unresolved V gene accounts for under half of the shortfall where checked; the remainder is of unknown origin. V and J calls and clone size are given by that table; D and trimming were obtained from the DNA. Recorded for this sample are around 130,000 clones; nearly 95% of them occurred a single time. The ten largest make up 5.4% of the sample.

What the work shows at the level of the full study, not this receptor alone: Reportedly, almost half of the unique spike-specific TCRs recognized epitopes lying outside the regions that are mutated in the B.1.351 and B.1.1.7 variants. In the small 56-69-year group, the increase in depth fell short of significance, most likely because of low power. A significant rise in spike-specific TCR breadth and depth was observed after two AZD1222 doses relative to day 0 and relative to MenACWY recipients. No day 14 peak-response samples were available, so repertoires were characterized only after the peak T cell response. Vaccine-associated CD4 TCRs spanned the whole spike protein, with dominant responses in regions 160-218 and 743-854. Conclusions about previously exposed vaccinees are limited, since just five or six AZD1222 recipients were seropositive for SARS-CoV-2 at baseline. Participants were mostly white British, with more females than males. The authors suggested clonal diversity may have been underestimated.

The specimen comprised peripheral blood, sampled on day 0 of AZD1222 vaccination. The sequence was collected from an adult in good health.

The CDR3 here reads CASSPGQGIYNSEQFF. The DNA reads as follows: TGTGCCAGCTCACCGGGACAGGGGATATACAATAGTGAGCAGTTCTTC. The chain joins TRBV18 to TRBJ2-1, with 10 central nucleotides matching TRBD1. The germline V and J ends show losses of 3 bases and 9 bases respectively, and no gene match explains 11 bases of the junction. Reading from cysteine to phenylalanine, the CDR3 counts 16 amino acids. The DNA shown is the 48-base CDR3, in frame from base 1. CDR1 and CDR2 (KGHSH, LQKENI) derive from the germline V gene.